This TCR beta chain was observed in a study of PD-1 blockade in classical Hodgkin lymphoma (TCRdb year 2020). About the study as a whole: The study used TCR beta sequencing and CyTOF to define a peripheral blood immune signature of response to PD-1 blockade in classical Hodgkin lymphoma. Results the study describes overall, beyond this receptor: Baseline TCR diversity was reported to be lower in newly diagnosed patients than in healthy donors, and even lower in relapsed/refractory patients. The study was restricted to a single clinical trial cohort, and the causes of repertoire differences, possibly disease activity or prior therapy, were left undefined.

Genomic DNA was extracted with the Qiagen DNeasy kit from unsorted PBMCs and from negatively selected CD4+ and CD8+ fractions. TCR beta CDR3 regions were subjected to amplification by immunoSEQ multiplex PCR with primers that anneal to V and J segments. A synthetic immune receptor repertoire was used to minimize amplification bias, and remaining bias was computationally removed after sequencing. Processing in the source paper ran as follows. Repertoire diversity was quantified as the Shannon entropy index using custom Python scripts. Unsorted, CD4+ and CD8+ repertoires were analyzed separately, except in combined analyses where CD4+ and CD8+ sequences were merged in silico. Not all clones reach the TCRdb copy of this immuneACCESS table, which keeps in-frame sequences only. Checked studies attribute under half of the gap to unresolved V genes and leave the rest unexplained. The D gene and trimming were derived from the DNA, and the V and J assignments and clone size from that table. In this sample the table shows tens of thousands of clones, about 94% of which occur a single time. The ten largest clonotypes hold more than 2% of the sample.

Comments on this clone: Which antigen it targets is not known. Per-base quality was not reported, and no clone a single base away is much larger than it.

The CDR3 runs 15 residues from the cysteine to the phenylalanine. Here the CDR3 DNA is all that survives: 45 bases in frame from base 1. According to the germline V gene, CDR1 reads SGHTA and CDR2 reads FQGNSA. The V and J ends are trimmed by 3 bases and 5 bases, leaving 11 bases between them. The sample's time point label, in plain terms: newly diagnosed, previously untreated cHL patient sample. As a comparison group for the relapsed/refractory trial patients, PBMCs from patients with newly diagnosed, previously untreated classical Hodgkin lymphoma were sequenced. Peripheral blood was collected in 8 mL Vacutainer Cell Preparation Tubes, from which PBMCs were isolated by centrifugation and then cryopreserved.

The TCR comes from a human donor with classical Hodgkin lymphoma. The specimen was peripheral blood mononuclear cells (PBMCs). Recombination joined TRBV7-2 with TRBJ1-6; matching of 6 bases hints at TRBD1 as the D gene. The CDR3 region has the sequence CASSFSGQNNSPLHF. The DNA reads as follows: TGTGCCAGCAGCTTCTCGGGACAAAATAATTCACCCCTCCACTTT.